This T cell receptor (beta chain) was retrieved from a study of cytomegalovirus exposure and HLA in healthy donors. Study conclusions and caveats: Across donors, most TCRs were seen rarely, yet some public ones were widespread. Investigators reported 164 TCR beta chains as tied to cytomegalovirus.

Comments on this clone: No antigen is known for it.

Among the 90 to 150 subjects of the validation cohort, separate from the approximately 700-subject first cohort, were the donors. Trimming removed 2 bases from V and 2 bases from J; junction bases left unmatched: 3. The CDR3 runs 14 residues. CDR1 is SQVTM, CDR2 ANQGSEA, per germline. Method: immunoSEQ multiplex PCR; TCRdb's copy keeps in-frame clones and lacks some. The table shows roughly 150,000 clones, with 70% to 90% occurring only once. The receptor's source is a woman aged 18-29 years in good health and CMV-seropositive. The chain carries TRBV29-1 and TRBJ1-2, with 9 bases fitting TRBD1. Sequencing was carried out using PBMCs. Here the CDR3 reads CSVERDRGNYGYTF. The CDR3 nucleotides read TGCAGCGTTGAACGCGACAGGGGGAACTATGGCTACACCTTC.